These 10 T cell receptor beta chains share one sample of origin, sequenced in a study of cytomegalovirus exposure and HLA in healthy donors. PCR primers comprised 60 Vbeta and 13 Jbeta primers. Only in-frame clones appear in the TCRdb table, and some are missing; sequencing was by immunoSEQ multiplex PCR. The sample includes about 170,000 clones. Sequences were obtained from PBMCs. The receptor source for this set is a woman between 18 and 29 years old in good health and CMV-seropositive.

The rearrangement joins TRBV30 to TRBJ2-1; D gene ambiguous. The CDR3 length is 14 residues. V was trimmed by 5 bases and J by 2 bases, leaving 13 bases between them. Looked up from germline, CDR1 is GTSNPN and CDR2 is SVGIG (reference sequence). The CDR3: CAWRRQTAYNEQFF. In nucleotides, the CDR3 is TGTGCCTGGCGACGCCAAACAGCCTACAATGAGCAGTTCTTC.

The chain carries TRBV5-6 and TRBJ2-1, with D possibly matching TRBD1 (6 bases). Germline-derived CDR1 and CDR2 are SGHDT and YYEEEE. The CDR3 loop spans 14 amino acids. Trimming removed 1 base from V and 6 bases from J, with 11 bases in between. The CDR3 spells CASSLTGQGNEQFF. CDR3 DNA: TGTGCCAGCAGCTTGACAGGGCAGGGCAATGAGCAGTTCTTC.

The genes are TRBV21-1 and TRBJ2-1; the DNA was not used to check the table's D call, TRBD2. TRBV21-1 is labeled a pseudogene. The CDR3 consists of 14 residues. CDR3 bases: TGTGCCAGCAGCAAAGCGGGGGGGGCCCAGGAGCAGTTCTTC. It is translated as CASSKAGGAQEQFF.

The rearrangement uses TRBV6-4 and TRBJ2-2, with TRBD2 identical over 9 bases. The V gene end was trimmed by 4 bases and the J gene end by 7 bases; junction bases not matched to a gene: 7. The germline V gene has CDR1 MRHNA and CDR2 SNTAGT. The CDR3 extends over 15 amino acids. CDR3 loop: CASSVHSGRGGELFF. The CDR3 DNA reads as TGTGCCAGCAGTGTACATAGCGGGAGAGGCGGGGAGCTGTTTTTT.

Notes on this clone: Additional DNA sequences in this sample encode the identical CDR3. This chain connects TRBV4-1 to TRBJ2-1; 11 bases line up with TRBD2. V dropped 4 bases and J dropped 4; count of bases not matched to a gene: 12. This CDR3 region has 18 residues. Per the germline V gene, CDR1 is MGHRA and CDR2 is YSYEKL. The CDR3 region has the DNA TGCGCCAGCAGCCTGAATCTACTAGCGGGAGCAGGATACAATGAGCAGTTCTTC. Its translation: CASSLNLLAGAGYNEQFF.

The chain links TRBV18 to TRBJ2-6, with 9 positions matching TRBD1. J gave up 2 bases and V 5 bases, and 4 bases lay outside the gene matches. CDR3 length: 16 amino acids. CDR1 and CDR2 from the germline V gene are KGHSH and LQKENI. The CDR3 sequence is CASSAGTGTGANVLTF. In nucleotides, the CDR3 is TGTGCCAGCTCAGCCGGGACAGGGACTGGGGCCAACGTCCTGACTTTC. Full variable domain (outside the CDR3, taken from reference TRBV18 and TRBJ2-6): NAGVMQNPRHLVRRRGQEARLRCSPMKGHSHVYWYRQLPEEGLKFMVYLQKENIIDESGMPKERFSAEFPKEGPSILRIQQVVRGDSAAYFCASSAGTGTGANVLTFGAGSRLTVL.

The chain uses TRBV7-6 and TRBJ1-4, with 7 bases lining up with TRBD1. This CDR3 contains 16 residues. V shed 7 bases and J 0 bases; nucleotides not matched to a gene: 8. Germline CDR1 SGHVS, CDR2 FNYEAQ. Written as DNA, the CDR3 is TGTGCCAGCACCCCCCGACAGGGATCAACTAATGAAAAACTGTTTTTT. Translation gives CASTPRQGSTNEKLFF.

The CDR3 sequence: CASSVASGGQTQYF. CDR3 in DNA: TGTGCCAGCAGCGTAGCGAGCGGGGGACAGACCCAGTACTTC. This chain connects TRBV9 to TRBJ2-5; TRBD2 agrees at 8 bases. The CDR3 loop spans 14 amino acids. With 0 bases clipped from V and 6 bases from J, the junction kept 4 bases outside the gene matches. Looked up from germline, CDR1 is SGDLS and CDR2 is YYNGEE.

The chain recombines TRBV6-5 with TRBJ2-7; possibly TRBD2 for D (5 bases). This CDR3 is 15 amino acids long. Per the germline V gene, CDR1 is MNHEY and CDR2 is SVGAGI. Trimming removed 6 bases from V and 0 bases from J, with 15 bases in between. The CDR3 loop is CASSPSGGLSYEQYF. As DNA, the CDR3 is TGTGCCAGCAGCCCCTCCGGAGGCCTCTCCTACGAGCAGTACTTC.

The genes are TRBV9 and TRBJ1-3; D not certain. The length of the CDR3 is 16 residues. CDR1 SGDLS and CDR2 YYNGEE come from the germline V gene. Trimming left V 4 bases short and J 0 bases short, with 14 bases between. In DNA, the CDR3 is TGTGCCAGCAGCCTCACCACGGGAAGCTCTGGAAACACCATATATTTT. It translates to CASSLTTGSSGNTIYF. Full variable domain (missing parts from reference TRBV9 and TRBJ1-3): DSGVTQTPKHLITATGQRVTLRCSPRSGDLSVYWYQQSLDQGLQFLIQYYNGEERAKGNILERFSAQQFPDLHSELNLSSLELGDSALYFCASSLTTGSSGNTIYFGEGSWLTVV.